These 19 T cell receptor beta chains were all obtained from the same sample, sequenced in a study of cytomegalovirus exposure and HLA in healthy donors. Profiled with immunoSEQ multiplex PCR; TCRdb holds only in-frame clones, not every one. The sample has some 210,000 clones, roughly 80% seen once; the top ten hold around 5.6%. Sequencing was carried out using PBMCs. These receptors were obtained from a woman younger than 35 in good health and CMV-seronegative.

V gene TRBV27 combines with J gene TRBJ2-5, with 9 bases fitting TRBD2. V lost 5 bases to trimming and J lost 6 bases; unmatched junction nucleotides: 16. Germline loops: CDR1 MNHEY, CDR2 SMNVEV (reference sequence). The CDR3 is 17 amino acids. CDR3 protein: CASSLLTAREGRKTQYF. CDR3 DNA: TGTGCCAGCAGTCTATTAACGGCGCGGGAGGGCCGAAAGACCCAGTACTTC.

This chain uses TRBV27 with TRBJ1-5, with D possibly TRBD1 on 6 matching bases. Germline values: CDR1 MNHEY, CDR2 SMNVEV (reference sequence). Trimming took 3 bases from V and 5 from J, leaving 14 bases between them. This CDR3 contains 15 residues. The CDR3 is CASSLVRGRHQPQHF. The CDR3 nucleotides are TGTGCCAGCAGTTTGGTCCGGGGGCGGCATCAGCCCCAGCATTTT.

The chain carries TRBV19 and TRBJ2-3; D possibly corresponds to TRBD2 (6 bases). V lost 6 bases and J 3 bases, leaving 25 bases between the germline ends. The CDR3 is made up of 18 amino acids. CDR1 LNHDA and CDR2 SQIVND come from the germline V gene (reference sequence). The CDR3 loop reads CASRLSQLGLEDTDTQYF. The CDR3 bases are TGTGCCAGTAGACTATCCCAGTTGGGACTGGAGGATACAGATACGCAGTATTTT.

The gene calls are TRBV10-3 and TRBJ2-7, with TRBD2 matching 11 bases. J lost 3 bases, V lost 8 bases, and 3 bases had no gene match. CDR1 is ENHRY, CDR2 SYGVKD, per germline. The CDR3 loop spans 13 amino acids. CDR3 loop: CAIRLAGGYEQYF. CDR3 coding DNA: TGTGCCATCCGGCTAGCGGGAGGCTACGAGCAGTACTTC.

V usage is TRBV5-1 and J usage is TRBJ2-3; 8 nucleotides agree with TRBD2. With V trimmed by 0 bases and J by 2 bases, 5 bases remained unmatched. CDR3 size: 16 residues. CDR1 and CDR2 from the germline V gene are SGHRS and YFSETQ. The CDR3 bases are TGCGCCAGCAGCTTGGCTATAGCGGGGTTCACAGATACGCAGTATTTT. This codes for CASSLAIAGFTDTQYF.

The gene calls are TRBV7-3 and TRBJ2-7; unclear D gene. The CDR3 consists of 14 residues. Trimming left V 0 bases short and J 0 bases short, with 6 bases between. In germline, CDR1 is SGHTA, CDR2 FQGTGA. CDR3 region: CASSLTHSSYEQYF. As DNA, the CDR3 is TGTGCCAGCAGCTTAACTCATAGCTCCTACGAGCAGTACTTC.

V gene TRBV28 combines with J gene TRBJ2-7; D is tentatively TRBD1 or TRBD2 (5 bases each). Between the trimmed V and J ends, which lost 9 bases and 4 bases, there was a span of 16 bases. Germline V lookup: CDR1 MDHEN, CDR2 SYDVKM. The CDR3 is made up of 13 amino acids. DNA for the CDR3: TGTGCCAGTCGGGACGCCTGGATGTACGAGCAGTACTTC. Translation gives CASRDAWMYEQYF.

The CDR3 region is CASSSLDRVDGYTF. CDR3 DNA sequence: TGTGCCAGCAGCTCCTTGGACAGGGTCGATGGCTACACCTTC. V is TRBV7-9 and J is TRBJ1-2; 8 nucleotides agree with TRBD1. Germline V gene data show CDR1 as SEHNR and CDR2 as FQNEAQ (reference sequence). There are 14 residues in the CDR3. The V and J ends lost 4 bases and 6 bases, in that order; junction bases with no gene match: 7.

This chain joins TRBV30 and TRBJ2-6; D uncertain. The CDR3 is 15 residues long. Germline assignment: CDR1 GTSNPN and CDR2 SVGIG (reference sequence). Trimming took off 0 bases at V and 4 bases at J, with 10 bases between the two ends. CDR3 DNA: TGTGCCTGGAGTGTACGGGTCAGGGGGGCCAACGTCCTGACTTTC. Encoded protein: CAWSVRVRGANVLTF.

CDR3 loop: CASSLELPSTDTQYF. The CDR3 nucleotides are TGCGCCAGCAGCTTGGAGCTCCCTAGCACAGATACGCAGTATTTT. The genes are TRBV5-1 and TRBJ2-3; no clear D gene. This CDR3 comprises 15 residues. Trimming took 0 bases from V and 0 from J, leaving 8 bases between them. Germline CDR1 is SGHRS and CDR2 is YFSETQ.

The gene calls are TRBV6-6 and TRBJ2-3, with 7 bases aligning to TRBD1. The trim removed 7 bases at V and 0 bases at J, leaving 4 bases unmatched. The CDR3 totals 14 residues. The germline CDR1 and CDR2 sequences are MNHNY and SVGAGI (reference sequence). This CDR3 reads CASTRDSSTDTQYF. The CDR3 bases are TGTGCCAGCACCAGGGACAGCAGCACAGATACGCAGTATTTT.

This clone was seen just once. This rearrangement joins TRBV5-1 to TRBJ1-4; 12 nucleotides align to TRBD1. Trimming took 4 bases from V and 6 from J; bases not matched to a gene: 4. The CDR3 loop spans 15 amino acids. In germline, CDR1 is SGHRS, CDR2 YFSETQ. The CDR3 bases are TGCGCCAGCAGCCTGGGGACAGGGGGCGATGAAAAACTGTTTTTT. As protein: CASSLGTGGDEKLFF.

This sequence joins TRBV4-1 and TRBJ1-2, with a weak D call TRBD1 (5 bases). Germline V CDR1 and CDR2: MGHRA, YSYEKL. The CDR3 is made up of 16 amino acids. Trimming removed 4 bases from V and 3 bases from J, with 18 bases in between. The CDR3 sequence: CASSPPGRGADYGYTF. The CDR3 DNA is TGCGCCAGCAGCCCCCCCGGGAGGGGCGCGGACTATGGCTACACCTTC.

This rearrangement joins TRBV5-3 to TRBJ1-2, with D possibly being TRBD1 (6 bases). TRBV5-3 is sorted into the ORF group, with uncertain function. The CDR3 is 15 residues long. V was shortened by 2 bases and J by 5 bases, with 16 bases between the two germline ends. In DNA form, the CDR3 reads TGTGCCAGAAGCTTTCCGGATACAGGGTGTTATGGCTACACCTTC. Translation: CARSFPDTGCYGYTF.

V is TRBV6-5 and J is TRBJ1-3; the D is unclear. Trimming stripped 0 bases from V and 0 bases from J, with 9 bases between. This CDR3 has 16 residues. The germline CDR1 and CDR2 sequences are MNHEY and SVGAGI. DNA of the CDR3: TGTGCCAGCAGTTACTCGAGAGGGATCTCTGGAAACACCATATATTTT. It codes for CASSYSRGISGNTIYF.

Turning to this clone: The sample contains more than one DNA sequence encoding this CDR3. V gene TRBV5-1 combines with J gene TRBJ1-1; D gene ambiguous. Germline CDR1 and CDR2: SGHRS and YFSETQ. The V end was cut by 0 bases, the J end by 1 base, with 7 bases between. The CDR3 runs to 14 residues. The CDR3 region is CASSLEPENTEAFF. The CDR3 DNA reads TGCGCCAGCAGCTTGGAGCCAGAGAACACTGAAGCTTTCTTT.

The J gene is TRBJ2-1, the V gene TRBV27; TRBD2 might be the D (7 bases). V was shortened by 5 bases and J by 5 bases, with 19 bases between the two germline ends. Germline-derived CDR1 and CDR2 are MNHEY and SMNVEV (reference sequence). This CDR3 is built from 16 residues. The CDR3 is CASSPRGALGHNEQFF. The CDR3 DNA reads as TGTGCCAGCAGTCCCCGGGGGGCGCTGGGCCACAATGAGCAGTTCTTC.

CDR3 residues: CASRATPGQDNSPLHF. DNA for the CDR3: TGTGCCAGCAGGGCGACTCCGGGACAGGATAATTCACCCCTCCACTTT. The chain recombines TRBV9 with TRBJ1-6; the match to TRBD1 covers 8 bases. The CDR3 consists of 16 residues. The J segment lost 5 bases and the V segment lost 5 bases, leaving 9 bases of the junction unmatched. Germline CDR1 SGDLS, CDR2 YYNGEE.

The chain carries TRBV6-6 and TRBJ2-7, with D unclear. Germline loops: CDR1 MNHNY, CDR2 SVGAGI (reference sequence). This CDR3 is 13 amino acids long. V was shortened by 10 bases and J by 0 bases, with 13 bases between the two germline ends. This CDR3 reads CATSDPSSYEQYF. CDR3 bases: TGTGCCACCTCGGACCCAAGCTCCTACGAGCAGTACTTC.